These 2 T cell receptor beta chains came from one sample sequenced in a study of shared clonotypes between healthy human individuals. Clones were sequenced by immunoSEQ multiplex PCR, and TCRdb holds only the in-frame ones, with some missing. This sample has about 590,000 clones, with around 95% found just once. Positive CCR7 selection of CD45RO-negative cells yielded the naive CD8 cells, and terminally differentiated effector memory CD45RA+ cells were excluded. Sequencing was carried out using naive CD8+ T cells sorted from blood. All receptors derive from a young woman in good health.

V usage is TRBV7-2 and J usage is TRBJ2-1, with 9 bases identical to TRBD2. The CDR3 spans 19 residues. Germline V lookup: CDR1 SGHTA, CDR2 FQGNSA. After removal of 2 bases from V and 9 bases from J, the junction contained 20 bases not matched to a gene. The CDR3 region is CASSLNPSPGSGRYGEQFF. CDR3 bases: TGTGCCAGCAGCTTAAACCCCTCCCCCGGGAGCGGGAGGTATGGTGAGCAGTTCTTC.

The rearrangement joins TRBV28 to TRBJ2-5; TRBD1 agrees at 12 bases. The CDR3 has 16 amino acids. V lost 5 bases to trimming and J lost 4 bases; unmatched junction nucleotides: 8. Germline V gives CDR1 MDHEN, CDR2 SYDVKM. The CDR3 loop reads CASSDARDRGLETQYF. The CDR3 DNA follows: TGTGCCAGCAGTGACGCCCGGGACAGGGGGCTAGAGACCCAGTACTTC.